The 6 T cell receptor beta chains presented below share a single source sample, sequenced in a study of shared clonotypes between healthy human individuals. Terminally differentiated effector memory CD45RA+ cells were left out of the naive CD8 fraction, which was CD45RO-negative and positively selected for CCR7. Sequenced by immunoSEQ multiplex PCR; TCRdb stores in-frame clones only, minus some. The table has millions of clones, approximately 94% seen once. The sequencing input was naive CD8+ T cells sorted from blood. These receptors were obtained from a man between 18 and 29 years old in good health.

This rearrangement joins TRBV7-2 to TRBJ2-7; 11 positions match TRBD1. The CDR3 has 16 amino acids. Losses at the gene ends were 0 bases for V and 2 bases for J; bases not matched to a gene: 3. Germline CDR1 SGHTA, CDR2 FQGNSA. Here the CDR3 reads CASSLAGGQGAYEQYF. For the CDR3, the DNA is TGTGCCAGCAGCTTAGCGGGGGGACAGGGGGCCTACGAGCAGTACTTC. The variable domain in full, with the rest retrieved from reference TRBV7-2 and TRBJ2-7, is GAGVSQSPSNKVTEKGKDVELRCDPISGHTALYWYRQSLGQGLEFLIYFQGNSAPDKSGLPSDRFSAERTGGSVSTLTIQRTQQEDSAVYLCASSLAGGQGAYEQYFGPGTRLTVT.

The rearrangement joins TRBV9 to TRBJ2-1, with 7 bases that match TRBD2. The V segment lost 2 bases and the J segment 4 bases; nucleotides outside the gene matches: 9. This CDR3 has 16 residues. Germline V gives CDR1 SGDLS, CDR2 YYNGEE. CDR3 in amino acids: CASSVDLAVTYNEQFF. Here the CDR3 DNA reads TGTGCCAGCAGCGTGGACCTAGCGGTTACATACAATGAGCAGTTCTTC.

DNA of the CDR3: TGTGCCAGCAGTTTATCGACCCGCCCTATCACAGATACGCAGTATTTT. Protein product: CASSLSTRPITDTQYF. The chain uses TRBV27 and TRBJ2-3; D is unresolved. The CDR3 is made up of 16 amino acids. V was cut by 0 bases and J by 2 bases, with 12 bases left in between. Germline V gene lookup returns CDR1 MNHEY and CDR2 SMNVEV (reference sequence).

In this sample, this clone turned up once. This chain joins TRBV4-3 and TRBJ2-2; 10 positions match TRBD2. J gave up 3 bases and V 0 bases, and 7 bases lay outside the gene matches. Germline values: CDR1 LGHNA, CDR2 YSLEER. The CDR3 runs to 18 residues. CDR3 DNA: TGCGCCAGCAGCCAAGAGGCTAGCGGGAGTTCGGACACCGGGGAGCTGTTTTTT. The encoded protein is CASSQEASGSSDTGELFF.

On this clone itself: Other DNA sequences within the sample encode an identical CDR3. The genes are TRBV4-3 and TRBJ2-7; no clear D. There are 13 residues in the CDR3. Trimming cost V 0 bases and J 3 bases, with 6 bases left between them. Germline-derived CDR1 and CDR2 are LGHNA and YSLEER. Here the CDR3 DNA reads TGCGCCAGCAGCCAAGAATGGGGCTACGAGCAGTACTTC. Its protein product is CASSQEWGYEQYF.

The J gene is TRBJ2-5, the V gene TRBV6-1, with D maybe TRBD2 (7 bases). The CDR3 consists of 12 residues. V lost 11 bases and J 5 bases, leaving 15 bases between the germline ends. Germline CDR1 reads MNHNS; CDR2 reads SASEGT. CDR3 loop: CAGRGAGETQYF. As DNA, the CDR3 is TGTGCCGGGAGGGGGGCCGGGGAGACCCAGTACTTC.